The T cell receptor (beta chain) under discussion was sequenced for a study of shared clonotypes between healthy human individuals. As for the study in general: Those who served as donors were a couple of women and a few men between the ages of 18 and 49. Findings and limits, study-wide: The authors sampled blood alone, and tissue repertoires likely differ.

To note about this clone: The antigen remains undetermined.

Method: immunoSEQ multiplex PCR; TCRdb's copy keeps in-frame clones and lacks some. Of about 1 million clones detected, about 77% appear once; the ten largest clones hold about 1.5%. V dropped 8 bases and J dropped 4 bases, with 18 bases sitting between them. Germline CDR1 reads MNHEY; CDR2 reads SVGAGI. The CDR3 has 15 amino acids. The chain combines TRBV6-5 with TRBJ2-1, with a possible D match to TRBD2 (5 bases). Specimen: memory CD4+ T cells sorted from blood. Regarding subset: CD45RA-negative fraction. The TCR comes from a young man in good health. DNA for the CDR3: TGTGCCAGCTCCTCAGCGGATTCTGCTTACAATGAGCAGTTCTTC. Protein sequence: CASSSADSAYNEQFF.